These 14 T cell receptor beta chains were all obtained from the same sample, sequenced in a study of T-cell reconstitution after alpha-beta-depleted transplantation in children. Unique molecular identifiers were built into the TCRbeta library. Each CDR3 protein gets one entry after TCRdb re-called the PCR reads with MiXCR. This sample has roughly 500,000 distinct CDR3 sequences; roughly 33% occur once, and the top ten carry 2% to 2.5%. This sample comprised PBMCs from the stem cell graft donor, obtained from the stem cell graft. The origin of the receptors is a human donor who donated a stem cell graft to a child with aplastic anemia.

This chain links TRBV18 with TRBJ2-5; 7 bases are a match to TRBD1. Germline V lookup: CDR1 KGHSH, CDR2 LQKENI. V shed 0 bases and J 1 base; nucleotides not matched to a gene: 2. The CDR3 consists of 15 residues. The CDR3 here is CASSPPRDSQETQYF. The CDR3 nucleotides read TGTGCCAGCTCACCACCAAGGGACAGCCAAGAGACCCAGTACTTC.

The chain combines TRBV25-1 with TRBJ1-2; 9 nucleotides align to TRBD1. The CDR3 sequence is 16 residues long. Germline V gives CDR1 MGHDK, CDR2 SYGVNS. J lost 8 bases, V lost 2 bases, and 12 bases had no gene match. DNA of the CDR3: TGTGCCAGCAGTGAAGGGCCGGGACAGGGAATACGGGGCTACACCTTC. Its translation is CASSEGPGQGIRGYTF.

The rearrangement uses TRBV19 and TRBJ1-1, with D uncertain. V lost 1 base and J 6 bases, leaving 6 bases between the germline ends. Germline V CDR1 and CDR2: LNHDA, SQIVND (reference sequence). The CDR3 extends over 12 amino acids. CDR3 nucleotide sequence: TGTGCCAGTAGTATAGCCCCTTCTGAAGCTTTCTTT. This gives the protein CASSIAPSEAFF.

The chain employs TRBV7-2 and TRBJ2-1; 9 bases fit TRBD2. With V trimmed by 3 bases and J by 5 bases, 5 bases remained unmatched. CDR1 and CDR2 from the germline V gene are SGHTA and FQGNSA. The CDR3 is 15 residues long. The CDR3 DNA sequence: TGTGCCAGCAGCTTCCGGACTAGCGTAGACAATGAGCAGTTCTTC. Translating gives CASSFRTSVDNEQFF.

The table lists this clonotype with many counts. This chain links TRBV20-1 with TRBJ2-7; D remains ambiguous. Trimming cost V 2 bases and J 6 bases, with 14 bases left between them. The CDR3 spans 13 residues. Germline CDR1 and CDR2: DFQATT and SNEGSKA (reference sequence). The CDR3 is CSARYDPQTEQYF. The CDR3 DNA sequence: TGCAGTGCTAGATATGACCCCCAAACCGAGCAGTACTTC.

V gene TRBV20-1 combines with J gene TRBJ2-1; 9 bases line up with TRBD2. Trimming at V came to 4 bases and at J to 5 bases, leaving 9 bases not matched to a gene. This CDR3 region has 15 residues. Germline CDR1 DFQATT, CDR2 SNEGSKA (reference sequence). The CDR3 here is CSATISGSLHNEQFF. CDR3 nucleotides: TGCAGTGCTACTATTAGCGGGAGCCTCCACAATGAGCAGTTCTTC.

V gene TRBV6-2 or TRBV6-3 combines with J gene TRBJ1-2; D is unresolved. This CDR3 region has 12 residues. With 2 bases removed from V and 4 bases from J, the gap between germline ends came to 5 bases. Germline V gives CDR1 MNHEY, CDR2 SVGEGT. Here the CDR3 DNA reads TGTGCCAGCAGTTACCCAGGCTATGGCTACACCTTC. Its translation is CASSYPGYGYTF.

V is TRBV9 and J is TRBJ2-3; D remains unclear. V lost 0 bases and J 4 bases, leaving 12 bases between the germline ends. The germline V gene has CDR1 SGDLS and CDR2 YYNGEE. The CDR3 length is 15 residues. CDR3 nucleotides: TGTGCCAGCAGCGTAGGGGATAGTCGCCCAGATACGCAGTATTTT. Encoded protein: CASSVGDSRPDTQYF.

This clonotype has more than one count but fewer than ten. J is TRBJ2-1 and V is TRBV4-3; no definite D call. V gave up 1 base and J gave up 1 base, with 8 bases separating them. The CDR3 is made up of 15 amino acids. The germline gives CDR1 LGHNA, CDR2 YSLEER. CDR3 DNA sequence: TGCGCCAGCAGCCAAGTAGGTGGTTCCTACAATGAGCAGTTCTTC. The encoded protein is CASSQVGGSYNEQFF.

This clonotype came up many times. The chain employs TRBV5-1 and TRBJ1-1; a weak D match, TRBD1 (5 bases). Trimming left V 4 bases short and J 8 bases short, with 15 bases between. Germline V gene lookup returns CDR1 SGHRS and CDR2 YFSETQ. The CDR3 is 13 residues long. This chain's CDR3 is CASSGIGTTEAFF. The CDR3 coding sequence is TGCGCCAGCAGCGGAATAGGGACGACGGAAGCTTTCTTT. Full variable domain (rest looked up from reference TRBV5-1 and TRBJ1-1): KAGVTQTPRYLIKTRGQQVTLSCSPISGHRSVSWYQQTPGQGLQFLFEYFSETQRNKGNFPGRFSGRQFSNSRSEMNVSTLELGDSALYLCASSGIGTTEAFFGQGTRLTVV.

V and J are TRBV28 and TRBJ2-1; 7 bases fit TRBD2. CDR1 and CDR2 from the germline V gene are MDHEN and SYDVKM. J lost 7 bases, V lost 1 base, and 13 bases had no gene match. CDR3 length equals 17 residues. This CDR3 is CASSLSDGGGPGNEQFF. The CDR3, as DNA: TGTGCCAGCAGTTTATCCGACGGGGGAGGGCCCGGGAATGAGCAGTTCTTC.

The CDR3 bases are TGTGCCATCAGTGGGGGACAAGGGTTTGAAAAACTGTTTTTT. Translated: CAISGGQGFEKLFF. The chain joins TRBV10-3 to TRBJ1-4, with a weak D call TRBD1 (6 bases). The CDR3 is 14 amino acids. The germline gives CDR1 ENHRY, CDR2 SYGVKD. V was trimmed by 4 bases and J by 7 bases, leaving 13 bases between them.

This rearrangement joins TRBV6-2 or TRBV6-3 to TRBJ1-5; D gene unclear. The CDR3 is 13 amino acids. The germline V and J ends were trimmed by 7 bases and 5 bases, with 12 bases remaining between them. Germline CDR1 MNHEY, CDR2 SVGEGT. Here the CDR3 DNA reads TGTGCCAGCACCCACCGGAGGGATCAGCCCCAGCATTTT. Translation: CASTHRRDQPQHF.

The genes are TRBV3-1 and TRBJ1-1, with D perhaps TRBD1 (6 bases). The CDR3 sequence is 15 residues long. Germline CDR1 LGHDT, CDR2 YNNKEL (reference sequence). The V and J ends lost 1 base and 0 bases respectively, with 9 bases between them. In DNA, the CDR3 is TGTGCCAGCAGCCAAGGGGGGCCACTGAACACTGAAGCTTTCTTT. Translation gives CASSQGGPLNTEAFF.